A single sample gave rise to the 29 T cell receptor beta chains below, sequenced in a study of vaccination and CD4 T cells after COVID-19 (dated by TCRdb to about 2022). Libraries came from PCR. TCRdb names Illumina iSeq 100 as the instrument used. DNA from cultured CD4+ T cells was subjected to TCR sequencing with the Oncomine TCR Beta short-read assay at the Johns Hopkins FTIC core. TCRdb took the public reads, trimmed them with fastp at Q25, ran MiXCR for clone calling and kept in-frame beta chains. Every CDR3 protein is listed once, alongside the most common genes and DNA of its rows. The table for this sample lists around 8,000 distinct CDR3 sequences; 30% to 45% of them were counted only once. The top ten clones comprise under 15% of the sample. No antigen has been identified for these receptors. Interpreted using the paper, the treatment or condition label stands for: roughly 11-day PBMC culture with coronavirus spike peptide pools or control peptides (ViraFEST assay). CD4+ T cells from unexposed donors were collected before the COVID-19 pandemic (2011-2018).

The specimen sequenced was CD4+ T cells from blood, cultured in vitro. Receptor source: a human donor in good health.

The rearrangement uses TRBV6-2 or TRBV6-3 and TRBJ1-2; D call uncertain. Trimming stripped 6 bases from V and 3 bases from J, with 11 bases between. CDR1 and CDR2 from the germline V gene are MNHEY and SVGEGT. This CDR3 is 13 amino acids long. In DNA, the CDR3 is TGTGCCAGCAGAGCAAACGGGGACTATGGCTACACCTTC. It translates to CASRANGDYGYTF.

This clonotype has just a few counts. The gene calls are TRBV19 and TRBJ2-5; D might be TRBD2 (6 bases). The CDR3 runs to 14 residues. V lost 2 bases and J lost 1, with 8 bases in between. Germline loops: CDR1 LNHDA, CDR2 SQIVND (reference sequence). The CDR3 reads CASSIRGLQETQYF. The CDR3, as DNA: TGTGCCAGTAGTATAAGGGGACTCCAAGAGACCCAGTACTTC.

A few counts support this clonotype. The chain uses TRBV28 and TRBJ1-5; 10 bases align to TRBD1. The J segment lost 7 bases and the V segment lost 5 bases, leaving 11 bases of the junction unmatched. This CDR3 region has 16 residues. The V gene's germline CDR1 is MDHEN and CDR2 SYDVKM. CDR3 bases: TGTGCCAGCAGTACTTATCGACAGGGGGCATGGCAGCCCCAGCATTTT. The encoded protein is CASSTYRQGAWQPQHF.

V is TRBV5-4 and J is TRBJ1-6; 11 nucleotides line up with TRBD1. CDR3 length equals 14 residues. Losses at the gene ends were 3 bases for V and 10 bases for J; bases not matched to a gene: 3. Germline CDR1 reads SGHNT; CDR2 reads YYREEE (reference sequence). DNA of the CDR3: TGTGCCAGCAGCTGGGACAGGGGGAAATCACCCCTCCACTTT. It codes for CASSWDRGKSPLHF.

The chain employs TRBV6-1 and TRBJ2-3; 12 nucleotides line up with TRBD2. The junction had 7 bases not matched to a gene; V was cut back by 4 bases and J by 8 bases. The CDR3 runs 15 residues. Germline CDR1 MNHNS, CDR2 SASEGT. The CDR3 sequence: CASSATSGSKGTQYF. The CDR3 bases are TGTGCCAGCAGTGCGACTAGCGGGAGTAAGGGTACGCAGTATTTT.

CDR3 coding DNA: TGTGCCAGCAGTGGGACTAGCGGGGCCTACGAGCAGTACTTC. As protein: CASSGTSGAYEQYF. V usage is TRBV12-3 or TRBV12-4 and J usage is TRBJ2-7, with 13 bases that match TRBD2. The CDR3 runs to 14 residues. The V and J ends lost 5 bases and 2 bases, in that order; junction bases with no gene match: 0.

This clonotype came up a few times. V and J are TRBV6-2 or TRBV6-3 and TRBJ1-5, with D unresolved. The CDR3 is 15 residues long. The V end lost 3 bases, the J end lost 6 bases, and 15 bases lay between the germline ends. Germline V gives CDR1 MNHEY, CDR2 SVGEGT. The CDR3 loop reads CASSYSVTVSQPQHF. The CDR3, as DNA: TGTGCCAGCAGTTATTCAGTTACCGTCAGTCAGCCCCAGCATTTT.

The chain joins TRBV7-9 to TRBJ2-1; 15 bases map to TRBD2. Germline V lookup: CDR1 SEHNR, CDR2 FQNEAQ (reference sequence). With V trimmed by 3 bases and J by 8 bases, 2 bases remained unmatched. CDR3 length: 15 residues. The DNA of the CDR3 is TGTGCCAGCAGCTTGGGACTAGCGGGAGGTGATGAGCAGTTCTTC. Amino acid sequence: CASSLGLAGGDEQFF.

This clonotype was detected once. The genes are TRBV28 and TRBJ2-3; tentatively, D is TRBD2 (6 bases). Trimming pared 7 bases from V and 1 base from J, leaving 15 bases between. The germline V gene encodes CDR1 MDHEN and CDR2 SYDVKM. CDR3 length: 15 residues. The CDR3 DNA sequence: TGTGCCAGCACCTTGGGGGGTATCGGCACAGATACGCAGTATTTT. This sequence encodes CASTLGGIGTDTQYF. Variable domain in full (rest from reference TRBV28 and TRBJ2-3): DVKVTQSSRYLVKRTGEKVFLECVQDMDHENMFWYRQDPGLGLRLIYFSYDVKMKEKGDIPEGYSVSREKKERFSLILESASTNQTSMYLCASTLGGIGTDTQYFGPGTRLTVL.

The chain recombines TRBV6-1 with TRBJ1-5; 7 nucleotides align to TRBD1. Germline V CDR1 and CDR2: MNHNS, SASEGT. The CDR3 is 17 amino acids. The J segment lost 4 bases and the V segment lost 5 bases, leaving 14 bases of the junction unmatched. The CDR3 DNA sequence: TGTGCCAGCAGTAGAAATACACGTGGACAGGCTAATCAGCCCCAGCATTTT. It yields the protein CASSRNTRGQANQPQHF.

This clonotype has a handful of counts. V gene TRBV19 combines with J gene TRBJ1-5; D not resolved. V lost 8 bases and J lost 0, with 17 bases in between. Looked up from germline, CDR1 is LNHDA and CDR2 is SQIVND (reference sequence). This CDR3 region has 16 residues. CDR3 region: CASDDPRGLSNQPQHF. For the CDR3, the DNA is TGTGCCAGTGACGACCCTCGGGGTCTTAGCAATCAGCCCCAGCATTTT.

CDR3 sequence (DNA): TGTGCCAGCAGCCCAGCTTACGGGGAGCAGTACTTC. Its translation: CASSPAYGEQYF. The rearrangement links TRBV7-2 to TRBJ2-7; no clear D gene. The germline CDR1 and CDR2 sequences are SGHTA and FQGNSA. The V end lost 5 bases, the J end lost 7 bases, and 12 bases lay between the germline ends. The CDR3 has 12 residues.

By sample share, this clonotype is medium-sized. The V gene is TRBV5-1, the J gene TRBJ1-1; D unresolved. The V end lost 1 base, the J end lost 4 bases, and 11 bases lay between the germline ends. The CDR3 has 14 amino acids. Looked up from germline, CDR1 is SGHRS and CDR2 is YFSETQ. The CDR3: CASSLSGQPTEAFF. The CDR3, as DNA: TGCGCCAGCAGCTTGAGCGGGCAGCCCACTGAAGCTTTCTTT.

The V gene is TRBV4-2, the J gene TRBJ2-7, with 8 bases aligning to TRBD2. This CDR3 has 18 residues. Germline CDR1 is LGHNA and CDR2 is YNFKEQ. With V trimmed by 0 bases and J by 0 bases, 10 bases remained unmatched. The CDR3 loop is CASSQDSPLAASSYEQYF. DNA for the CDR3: TGTGCCAGCAGCCAAGATTCCCCACTAGCGGCCAGCTCCTACGAGCAGTACTTC.

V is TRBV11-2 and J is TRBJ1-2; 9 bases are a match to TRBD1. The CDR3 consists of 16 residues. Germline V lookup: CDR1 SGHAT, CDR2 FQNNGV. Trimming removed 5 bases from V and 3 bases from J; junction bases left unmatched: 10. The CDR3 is CASSPRPGQGYYGYTF. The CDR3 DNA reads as TGTGCCAGCAGCCCTCGACCGGGACAGGGATACTATGGCTACACCTTC. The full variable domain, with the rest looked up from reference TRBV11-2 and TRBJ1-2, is EAGVAQSPRYKIIEKRQSVAFWCNPISGHATLYWYQQILGQGPKLLIQFQNNGVVDDSQLPKDRFSAERLKGVDSTLKIQPAKLEDSAVYLCASSPRPGQGYYGYTFGSGTRLTVV.

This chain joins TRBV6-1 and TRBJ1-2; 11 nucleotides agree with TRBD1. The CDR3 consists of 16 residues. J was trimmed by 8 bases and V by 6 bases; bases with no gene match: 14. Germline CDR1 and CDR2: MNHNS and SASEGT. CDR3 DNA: TGTGCCAGCAGCCCTCAACCGGGACAGGGGGTAGGCGGCTACACCTTC. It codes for CASSPQPGQGVGGYTF.

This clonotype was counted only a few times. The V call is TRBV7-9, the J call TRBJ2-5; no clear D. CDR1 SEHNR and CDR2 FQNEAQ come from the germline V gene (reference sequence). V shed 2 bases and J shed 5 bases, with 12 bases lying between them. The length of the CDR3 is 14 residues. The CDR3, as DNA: TGTGCCAGCAGCTTACGCAGTCTGGGTGAGACCCAGTACTTC. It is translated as CASSLRSLGETQYF.

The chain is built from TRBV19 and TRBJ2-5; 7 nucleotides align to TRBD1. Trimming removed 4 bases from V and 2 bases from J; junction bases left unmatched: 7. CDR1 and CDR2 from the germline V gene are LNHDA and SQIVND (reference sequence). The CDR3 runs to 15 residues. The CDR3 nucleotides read TGTGCCAGTAGTAGTGGCAGGGGGAGTCAAGAGACCCAGTACTTC. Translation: CASSSGRGSQETQYF.

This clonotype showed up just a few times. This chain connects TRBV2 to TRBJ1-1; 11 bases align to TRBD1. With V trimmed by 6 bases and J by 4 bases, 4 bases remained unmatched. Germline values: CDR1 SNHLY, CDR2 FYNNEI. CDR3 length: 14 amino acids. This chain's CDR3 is CASRSGTGGTEAFF. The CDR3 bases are TGTGCCAGCAGATCCGGGACAGGGGGCACTGAAGCTTTCTTT. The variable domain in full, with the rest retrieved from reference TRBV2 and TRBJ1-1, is EPEVTQTPSHQVTQMGQEVILRCVPISNHLYFYWYRQILGQKVEFLVSFYNNEISEKSEIFDDQFSVERPDGSNFTLKIRSTKLEDSAMYFCASRSGTGGTEAFFGQGTRLTVV.

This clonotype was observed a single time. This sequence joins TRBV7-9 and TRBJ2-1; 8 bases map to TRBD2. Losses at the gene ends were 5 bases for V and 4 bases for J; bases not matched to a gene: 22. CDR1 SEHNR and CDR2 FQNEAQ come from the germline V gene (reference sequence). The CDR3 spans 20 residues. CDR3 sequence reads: CASSRPLVRAGAQLYNEQFF. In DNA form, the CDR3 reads TGTGCCAGCAGCCGACCCTTAGTACGAGCGGGAGCCCAGTTGTACAATGAGCAGTTCTTC.

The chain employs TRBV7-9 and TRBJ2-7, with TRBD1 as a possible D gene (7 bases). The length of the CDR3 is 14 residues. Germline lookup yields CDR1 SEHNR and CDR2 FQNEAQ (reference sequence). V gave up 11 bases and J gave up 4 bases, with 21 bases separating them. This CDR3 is CAGRRDRDIYEQYF. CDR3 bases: TGTGCCGGACGGCGGGACAGAGACATTTACGAGCAGTACTTC.

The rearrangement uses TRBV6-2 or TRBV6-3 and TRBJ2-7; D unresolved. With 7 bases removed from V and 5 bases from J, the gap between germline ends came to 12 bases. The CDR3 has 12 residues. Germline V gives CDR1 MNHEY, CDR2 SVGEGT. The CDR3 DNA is TGTGCCAGCACCGAAGGGATGGACGAGCAGTACTTC. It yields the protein CASTEGMDEQYF.

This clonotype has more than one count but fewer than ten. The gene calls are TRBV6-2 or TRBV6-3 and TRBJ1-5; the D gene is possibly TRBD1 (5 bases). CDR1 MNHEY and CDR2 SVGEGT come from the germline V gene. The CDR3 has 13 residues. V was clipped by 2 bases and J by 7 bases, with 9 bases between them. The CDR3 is CASSYQGQQPQHF. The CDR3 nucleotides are TGTGCCAGCAGTTACCAGGGCCAACAGCCCCAGCATTTT.

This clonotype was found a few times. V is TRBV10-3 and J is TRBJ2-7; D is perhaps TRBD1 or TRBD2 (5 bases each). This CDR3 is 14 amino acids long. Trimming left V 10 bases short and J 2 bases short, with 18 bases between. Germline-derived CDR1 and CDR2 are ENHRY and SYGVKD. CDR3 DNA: TGTGCCACCATGCCCGGGGCCGGGGCCTACGAGCAGTACTTC. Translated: CATMPGAGAYEQYF.

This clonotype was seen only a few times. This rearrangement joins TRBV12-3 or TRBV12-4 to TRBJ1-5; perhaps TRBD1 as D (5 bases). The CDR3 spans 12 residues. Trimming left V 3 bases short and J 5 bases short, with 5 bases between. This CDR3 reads CASSLGDQPQHF. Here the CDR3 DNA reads TGTGCCAGCAGTTTGGGGGATCAGCCCCAGCATTTT.

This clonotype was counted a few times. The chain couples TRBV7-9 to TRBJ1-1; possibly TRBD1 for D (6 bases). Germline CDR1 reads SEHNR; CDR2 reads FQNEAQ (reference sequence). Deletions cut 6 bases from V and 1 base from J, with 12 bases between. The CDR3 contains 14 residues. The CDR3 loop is CASRVKDRNTEAFF. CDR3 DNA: TGTGCCAGCAGGGTTAAGGACAGGAACACTGAAGCTTTCTTT.

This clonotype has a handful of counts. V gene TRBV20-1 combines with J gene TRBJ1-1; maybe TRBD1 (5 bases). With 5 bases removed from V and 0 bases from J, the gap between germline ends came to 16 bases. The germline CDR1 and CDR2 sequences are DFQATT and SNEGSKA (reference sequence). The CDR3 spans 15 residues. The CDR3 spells CSAQGSSMMNTEAFF. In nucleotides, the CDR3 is TGCAGTGCTCAGGGTAGCTCGATGATGAACACTGAAGCTTTCTTT.

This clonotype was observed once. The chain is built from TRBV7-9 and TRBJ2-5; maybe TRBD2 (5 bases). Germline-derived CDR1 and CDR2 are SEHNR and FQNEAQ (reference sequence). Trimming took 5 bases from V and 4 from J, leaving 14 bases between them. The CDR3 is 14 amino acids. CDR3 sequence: CASSLGGSTETQYF. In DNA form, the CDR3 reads TGTGCCAGCAGCCTAGGAGGTTCTACAGAGACCCAGTACTTC.

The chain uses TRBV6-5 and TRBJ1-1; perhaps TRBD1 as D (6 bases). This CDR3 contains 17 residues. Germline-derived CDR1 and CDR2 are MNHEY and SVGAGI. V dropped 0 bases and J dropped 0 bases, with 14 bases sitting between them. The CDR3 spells CASSYSITGRVNTEAFF. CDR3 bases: TGTGCCAGCAGTTACTCGATTACAGGGAGAGTGAACACTGAAGCTTTCTTT.